The clone carrying this TCR beta chain showed up just a few times. Four PCR rounds used nested alpha and beta constant region primers plus the SP2 primer. For blood and skin samples, reverse transcription used TCR alpha and beta constant primers. TCRdb independently ran MiXCR on the 5' RACE reads; one entry per CDR3 protein. This table has 55,000 to 65,000 distinct CDR3 sequences, more than 6.5% appearing once. An oligonucleotide containing a UMI was ligated to the 3' end of TCR cDNA. RNA was extracted from less than 3 ml of whole blood of healthy adults. The sample originates from a study of naive and memory T cell subsets. This CDR3 is 13 amino acids long. Germline-derived CDR1 and CDR2 are MDHEN and SYDVKM. V was pared by 2 bases and J by 5 bases, with 9 bases between.

The gene calls are TRBV28 and TRBJ2-5; D may be TRBD2 (5 bases). The TCR was taken from a female donor in good health. The CDR3 loop is CASSLQQRETQYF. As DNA, the CDR3 is TGTGCCAGCAGTTTACAGCAGCGGGAGACCCAGTACTTC.